Below are 14 T cell receptor beta chains sequenced from a single sample in a study of CXCR3-negative and CXCR3-positive naive CD8 T cells. cDNA libraries for TRB were generated by 5' RACE incorporating UMI labels. One entry per CDR3 protein, without DNA, is what TCRdb gives after re-calling the 5' RACE reads. The sample table sets out about 26,000 distinct CDR3 sequences. Sequenced input: naive CXCR3- CD8+ T cells from blood. Documented subset: CD45RO-CCR7+CD27+CD95- naive CD8+ T cells lacking CXCR3 (TNR3-). All receptors derive from a human donor in good health. Some clones in this sample may be carry-over from other donors' samples.

The chain has TRBV20-1 and TRBJ2-7; TCRdb indicates TRBD1, and absent DNA this call remains unverified. Per the germline V gene, CDR1 is DFQATT and CDR2 is SNEGSKA (reference sequence). There are 16 residues in the CDR3. The CDR3 is CSARGLTWDSSYEQYF.

This clonotype is identified as large (0.1 to 1%) from frequency. The V gene is TRBV5-1, the J gene TRBJ1-1; TCRdb indicates TRBD1, and absent DNA this call remains unverified. The CDR3 runs 13 residues. Germline V gene data show CDR1 as SGHRS and CDR2 as YFSETQ. CDR3 loop: CASSLGQGVVAFF.

The genes are TRBV12-3 or TRBV12-4 and TRBJ2-1; TCRdb's D gene call, TRBD2, goes unchecked for lack of DNA. This CDR3 is built from 14 residues. CDR3: CASNSGGNRNEQFF.

The rearrangement joins TRBV7-9 to TRBJ1-1. From germline, CDR1 is SEHNR and CDR2 FQNEAQ (reference sequence). CDR3 length: 15 residues. The CDR3 is CASSSNSRMNTEAFF.

The chain has TRBV29-1 and TRBJ2-7; as DNA is missing, the TRBD1 call by TCRdb cannot be tested. The CDR3 contains 14 residues. Germline CDR1 SQVTM, CDR2 ANQGSEA. CDR3 in amino acids: CSVDGGKSSYEQYF.

V and J are TRBV4-3 and TRBJ2-7. This CDR3 contains 16 residues. Per germline, CDR1 LGHNA and CDR2 YSLEER. CDR3 protein: CASSQELVTASYEQYF.

The CDR3 sequence: CASSYLGGFYGYTF. The V gene is TRBV6-5, the J gene TRBJ1-2; TCRdb lists TRBD1, though no DNA is available to test this call. This CDR3 has 14 residues. CDR1 is MNHEY and CDR2 is SVGAGI in the germline V gene.

The V gene is TRBV10-2, the J gene TRBJ2-1; absent DNA, TCRdb's TRBD1 call cannot be checked. The CDR3 sequence is 15 residues long. Per germline, CDR1 WSHSY and CDR2 SAAADI. The CDR3 sequence is CASSRQDPSYNEQFF.

The CDR3 loop reads CASSLSAGKETQYF. The V call is TRBV28, the J call TRBJ2-5. The CDR3 runs 14 residues. The germline CDR1 and CDR2 sequences are MDHEN and SYDVKM.

This chain joins TRBV28 and TRBJ1-1; the TCRdb call, TRBD1, lacks DNA for checking. The CDR3 totals 13 residues. From germline, CDR1 is MDHEN and CDR2 SYDVKM. The CDR3 protein is CASETGFGTEAFF. The full variable domain, rest sourced from reference TRBV28 and TRBJ1-1, is DVKVTQSSRYLVKRTGEKVFLECVQDMDHENMFWYRQDPGLGLRLIYFSYDVKMKEKGDIPEGYSVSREKKERFSLILESASTNQTSMYLCASETGFGTEAFFGQGTRLTVV.

The rearrangement joins TRBV11-2 to TRBJ2-7; TCRdb gives TRBD1 as the D gene, but with no DNA this cannot be confirmed. The CDR3 spans 16 residues. Germline CDR1 SGHAT, CDR2 FQNNGV. The CDR3 region is CASTPRRSEGSDEQYF.

The rearrangement links TRBV20-1 to TRBJ2-7; the TRBD2 assignment by TCRdb is unverifiable without DNA. The CDR3 is made up of 15 amino acids. Germline assignment: CDR1 DFQATT and CDR2 SNEGSKA (reference sequence). The CDR3 is CSARALAGDLYEQYF.

The chain recombines TRBV21-1 with TRBJ2-7; the TRBD2 assignment by TCRdb is unverifiable without DNA. TRBV21-1 is marked as a pseudogene. This CDR3 region has 14 residues. CDR3: CASTAFAEGFEQYF.

The J gene is TRBJ2-3, the V gene TRBV6-4; TCRdb lists TRBD2, though no DNA is available to test this call. CDR1 is MRHNA, CDR2 SNTAGT, per germline. The CDR3 extends over 15 amino acids. The CDR3 region is CASSVKAGGTDTQYF.